The subject of this entry is one T cell receptor beta chain. The antigen is undetermined. The repertoire was sequenced with immunoSEQ multiplex PCR; TCRdb's copy has only in-frame clones and lacks some. The sample holds 9,000 to 10,000 clones, 72% seen once. This sample is drawn from a study of T cell clones after liver transplantation. Germline V gene data show CDR1 as ENHRY and CDR2 as SYGVKD. With 0 bases removed from V and 0 bases from J, the gap between germline ends came to 3 bases. The CDR3 sequence is 14 residues long. General study findings and limits: A larger donor-reactive than third-party decline suggested partial antigen-specific deletion. Migration into the graft, not deletion, may explain lost graft donor-reactive T cells.

The sequences come from CD8+ T cells from blood, collected at the approximately 16-month timepoint. This TCR derives from a human patient who received a liver transplant. Part of the T cell pool may stem from the graft donor. The chain uses TRBV10-3 and TRBJ1-3, with D uncertain. The CDR3 region has the DNA TGTGCCATCAGTGAGTCAATCTCTGGAAACACCATATATTTT. Its translation: CAISESISGNTIYF.